Shown below are 6 T cell receptor beta chains from a single sample sequenced in a study of long-term antiretroviral therapy in people with HIV. The assay used was immunoSEQ (version v3.0), run at survey level. Method: immunoSEQ multiplex PCR; TCRdb's copy keeps in-frame clones and lacks some. The repertoire holds 10,000 to 15,000 clones, with 65% to 85% as singletons. Sequenced here: unsorted PBMCs, sampled 0.8 years before starting antiretroviral therapy. These receptors all come from a woman aged 40 to 50 with HIV.

The chain couples TRBV25-1 to TRBJ2-1; 10 bases line up with TRBD2. The CDR3 has 14 residues. Germline CDR1 is MGHDK and CDR2 is SYGVNS. After removal of 5 bases from V and 7 bases from J, the junction contained 5 bases not matched to a gene. The CDR3 loop is CASSRAGGRNEQFF. CDR3 nucleotides: TGTGCCAGCAGTCGAGCGGGAGGGAGGAATGAGCAGTTCTTC.

V gene TRBV5-6 combines with J gene TRBJ2-1; TRBD2 matches 8 bases. With V trimmed by 4 bases and J by 7 bases, 19 bases remained unmatched. The CDR3 length is 18 residues. Per germline, CDR1 SGHDT and CDR2 YYEEEE. As DNA, the CDR3 is TGTGCCAGCAGCGGAAGGGGGGAAGGGACTAGGGTGTATAATGAGCAGTTCTTC. This translates into CASSGRGEGTRVYNEQFF. The full variable domain, its missing parts supplied by reference TRBV5-6 and TRBJ2-1, is DAGVTQSPTHLIKTRGQQVTLRCSPKSGHDTVSWYQQALGQGPQFIFQYYEEEERQRGNFPDRFSGHQFPNYSSELNVNALLLGDSALYLCASSGRGEGTRVYNEQFFGPGTRLTVL.

This chain connects TRBV6-5 to TRBJ1-1, with TRBD1 matching 7 bases. Per the germline V gene, CDR1 is MNHEY and CDR2 is SVGAGI. Losses at the gene ends were 6 bases for V and 5 bases for J; bases not matched to a gene: 9. The CDR3 totals 14 residues. CDR3 DNA: TGTGCCAGCAGCCGGACAGGCAGAGGGACTGAAGCTTTCTTT. Translated: CASSRTGRGTEAFF.

The rearrangement links TRBV19 to TRBJ2-7, with 10 nucleotides matching TRBD2. Unmatched junction bases numbered 11, after V lost 6 bases and J lost 6 bases. Germline V lookup: CDR1 LNHDA, CDR2 SQIVND (reference sequence). This CDR3 is 15 amino acids long. In nucleotides, the CDR3 is TGTGCCAGTAGCGTGGGGGTAGCGGGAGGAGGCGAGCAGTACTTC. It codes for CASSVGVAGGGEQYF.

The genes are TRBV7-7 and TRBJ2-1; no clear D gene. CDR3 length equals 13 residues. V shed 0 bases and J shed 6 bases, with 6 bases lying between them. CDR1 and CDR2 (germline): SSHAT, FNYEAQ (reference sequence). As DNA, the CDR3 is TGTGCCAGCAGCTTAGCCTGGCCCAATGAGCAGTTCTTC. Its protein is CASSLAWPNEQFF.

The chain recombines TRBV7-6 with TRBJ1-5; D remains unclear. Per the germline V gene, CDR1 is SGHVS and CDR2 is FNYEAQ. V gave up 5 bases and J gave up 9 bases, with 17 bases separating them. The CDR3 extends over 14 amino acids. CDR3 in DNA: TGTGCCAGCAGCCCTTTTCGGGGAATTCCGCCCCAGCATTTT. It translates to CASSPFRGIPPQHF.